These 5 T cell receptor beta chains originate from one sample sequenced in a study of T-cell reconstitution after alpha-beta-depleted transplantation in children. This sample's TCRbeta library carried unique molecular identifier barcodes. Each CDR3 protein gets one entry after TCRdb re-called the PCR reads with MiXCR. The top ten clones hold 15% to 20% of a sample with 73,000 or so distinct CDR3 sequences, 4.9% of them seen once. Sequences were derived from PBMCs, mostly from graft donor cells, sampled 180 days after TCRalphabeta/CD19-depleted stem cell transplant. The receptors come from a boy under three years old who had a stem cell transplant for acute myeloid leukemia, so the T cells may come from the graft donor.

The V and J genes are TRBV5-4 and TRBJ2-7; unclear D gene. The CDR3 contains 12 residues. Looked up from germline, CDR1 is SGHNT and CDR2 is YYREEE (reference sequence). The V end lost 3 bases, the J end lost 3 bases, and 7 bases lay between the germline ends. The CDR3 DNA reads TGTGCCAGCAGCTCCGACTTCTACGAGCAGTACTTC. Its translation: CASSSDFYEQYF.

This clonotype has ten or more counts. J is TRBJ2-2 and V is TRBV7-9; D is undetermined. CDR3 size: 14 residues. Per the germline V gene, CDR1 is SEHNR and CDR2 is FQNEAQ (reference sequence). V was shortened by 2 bases and J by 7 bases, with 11 bases between the two germline ends. This chain's CDR3 is CASSLLGSGGELFF. The CDR3 DNA is TGTGCCAGCAGCTTACTGGGATCGGGCGGGGAGCTGTTTTTT.

This clonotype was counted ten times or more. This sequence joins TRBV24-1 and TRBJ2-5; D is possibly TRBD1 (6 bases). Germline CDR1 is KGHDR and CDR2 is SFDVKD. This CDR3 is 15 amino acids long. Trimming pared 6 bases from V and 4 bases from J, leaving 17 bases between. The CDR3 DNA follows: TGTGCCACCAGTAGGGGGAGAGATAGTAGAGAGACCCAGTACTTC. Translation: CATSRGRDSRETQYF.

This clonotype showed up many times. V gene TRBV6-1 combines with J gene TRBJ2-2, with a possible D match to TRBD2 (6 bases). This CDR3 contains 14 residues. Looked up from germline, CDR1 is MNHNS and CDR2 is SASEGT. The V end was cut by 2 bases, the J end by 8 bases, with 12 bases between. CDR3 DNA: TGTGCCAGCAGTGAACGATACCGGGAGGGGGAGCTGTTTTTT. Translated, it gives CASSERYREGELFF.

In this sample, this clonotype turned up many times. The chain has TRBV7-6 and TRBJ1-4; 8 bases agree with TRBD1. The CDR3 runs to 15 residues. Trimming removed 5 bases from V and 3 bases from J; junction bases left unmatched: 5. CDR1 is SGHVS, CDR2 FNYEAQ, per germline. CDR3 in DNA: TGTGCCAGCAGCACCGACAGGGGCCCTAATGAAAAACTGTTTTTT. Protein: CASSTDRGPNEKLFF.